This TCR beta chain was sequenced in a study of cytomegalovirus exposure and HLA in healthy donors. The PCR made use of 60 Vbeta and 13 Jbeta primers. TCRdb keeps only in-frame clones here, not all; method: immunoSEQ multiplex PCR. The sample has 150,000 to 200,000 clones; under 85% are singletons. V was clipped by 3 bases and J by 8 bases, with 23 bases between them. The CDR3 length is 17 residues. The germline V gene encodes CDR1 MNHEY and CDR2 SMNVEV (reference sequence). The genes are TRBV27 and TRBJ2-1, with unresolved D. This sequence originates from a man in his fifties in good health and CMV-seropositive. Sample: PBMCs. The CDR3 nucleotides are TGTGCCAGCAGTTTCGGTAGTTACTACCCATCAGTTGATGAGCAGTTCTTC. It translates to CASSFGSYYPSVDEQFF.